This T cell receptor beta chain was identified during a study of patients and donors after allogeneic stem cell transplantation. Via MiXCR, TCRdb re-called the RT-PCR reads, giving one row per CDR3 protein. The table shows about 200,000 distinct CDR3 sequences, with approximately 41% occurring only once. The sequence came from a human donor who was either an allogeneic HSCT recipient or a stem cell or donor lymphocyte infusion donor (not recorded which). It is not recorded whose cells these are; they may come from a transplant donor. What was sequenced was blood, either unsorted or a sorted T cell fraction (not recorded which).

The CDR3 protein is CASSLAERGITEAFF. Written as DNA, the CDR3 is TGTGCCAGCAGCTTAGCGGAAAGGGGGATCACTGAAGCTTTCTTT. The chain recombines TRBV7-9 with TRBJ1-1; perhaps TRBD1 as D (6 bases). V lost 0 bases and J lost 4, with 12 bases in between. The CDR3 is 15 amino acids. Germline values: CDR1 SEHNR, CDR2 FQNEAQ (reference sequence).